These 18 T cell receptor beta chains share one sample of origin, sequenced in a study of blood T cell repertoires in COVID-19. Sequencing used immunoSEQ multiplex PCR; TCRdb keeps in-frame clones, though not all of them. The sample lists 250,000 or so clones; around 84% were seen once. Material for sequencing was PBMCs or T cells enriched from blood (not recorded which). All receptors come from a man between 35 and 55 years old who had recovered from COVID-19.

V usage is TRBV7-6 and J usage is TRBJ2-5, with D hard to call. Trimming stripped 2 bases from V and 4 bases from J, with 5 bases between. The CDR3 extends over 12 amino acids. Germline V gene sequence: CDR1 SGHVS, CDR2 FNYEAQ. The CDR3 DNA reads TGTGCCAGCAGCTTAATGCGAGAGACCCAGTACTTC. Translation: CASSLMRETQYF.

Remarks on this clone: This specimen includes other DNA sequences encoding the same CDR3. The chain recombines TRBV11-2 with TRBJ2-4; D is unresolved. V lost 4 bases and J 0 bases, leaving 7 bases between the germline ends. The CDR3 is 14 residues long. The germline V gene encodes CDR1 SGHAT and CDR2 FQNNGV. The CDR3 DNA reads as TGTGCCAGCAGCTCTAGGCTAGCCAAAAACATTCAGTACTTC. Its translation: CASSSRLAKNIQYF.

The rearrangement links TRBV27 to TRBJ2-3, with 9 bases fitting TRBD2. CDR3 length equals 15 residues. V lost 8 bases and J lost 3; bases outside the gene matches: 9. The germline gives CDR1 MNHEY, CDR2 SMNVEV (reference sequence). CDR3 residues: CASLKAGGGTDTQYF. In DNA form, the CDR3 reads TGTGCCAGCTTAAAAGCGGGGGGAGGGACAGATACGCAGTATTTT.

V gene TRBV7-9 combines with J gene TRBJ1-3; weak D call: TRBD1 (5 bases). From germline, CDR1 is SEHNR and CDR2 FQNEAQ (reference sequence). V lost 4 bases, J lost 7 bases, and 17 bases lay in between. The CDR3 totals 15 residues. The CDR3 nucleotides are TGTGCCAGCAGCTCCGACAGCTTCTCTTTGAACACCATATATTTT. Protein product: CASSSDSFSLNTIYF.

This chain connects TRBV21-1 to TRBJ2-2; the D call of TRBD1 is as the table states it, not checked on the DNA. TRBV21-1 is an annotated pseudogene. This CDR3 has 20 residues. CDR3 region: CASSKGRDRPPRSDTGELFF. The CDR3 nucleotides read TGTGCCAGCAGCAAGGGCCGGGACAGGCCTCCGAGGTCGGACACCGGGGAGCTGTTTTTT.

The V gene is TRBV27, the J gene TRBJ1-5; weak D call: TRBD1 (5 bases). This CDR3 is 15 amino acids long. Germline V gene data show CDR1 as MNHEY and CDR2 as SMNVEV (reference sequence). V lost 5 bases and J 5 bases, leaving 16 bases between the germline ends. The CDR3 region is CASSRQNFRDQPQHF. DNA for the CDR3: TGTGCCAGCAGTAGACAGAACTTTAGGGATCAGCCCCAGCATTTT.

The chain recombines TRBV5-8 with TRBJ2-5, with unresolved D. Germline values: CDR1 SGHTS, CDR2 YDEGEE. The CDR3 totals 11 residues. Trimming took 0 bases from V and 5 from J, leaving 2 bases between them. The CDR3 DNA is TGTGCCAGCAGCTTGGCGGAGACCCAGTACTTC. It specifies CASSLAETQYF.

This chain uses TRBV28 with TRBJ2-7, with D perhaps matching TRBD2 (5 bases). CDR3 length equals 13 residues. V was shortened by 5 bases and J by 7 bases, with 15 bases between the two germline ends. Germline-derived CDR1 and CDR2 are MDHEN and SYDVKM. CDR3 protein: CASSPPTTGEQYF. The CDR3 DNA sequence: TGTGCCAGCAGTCCCCCCACGACGGGGGAGCAGTACTTC.

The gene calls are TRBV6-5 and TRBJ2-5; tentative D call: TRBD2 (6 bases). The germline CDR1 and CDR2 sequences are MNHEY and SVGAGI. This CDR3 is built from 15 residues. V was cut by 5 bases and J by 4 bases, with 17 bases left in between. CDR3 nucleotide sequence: TGTGCCAGCAGTAGACTAGGGAATAACCGAGAGACCCAGTACTTC. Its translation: CASSRLGNNRETQYF.

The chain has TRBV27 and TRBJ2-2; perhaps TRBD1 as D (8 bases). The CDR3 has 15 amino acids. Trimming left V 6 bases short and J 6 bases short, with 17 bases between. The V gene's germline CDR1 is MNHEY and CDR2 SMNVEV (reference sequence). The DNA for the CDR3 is TGTGCCAGCAGCCTTGCTACAGGGGGGGCCGGGGAGCTGTTTTTT. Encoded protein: CASSLATGGAGELFF.

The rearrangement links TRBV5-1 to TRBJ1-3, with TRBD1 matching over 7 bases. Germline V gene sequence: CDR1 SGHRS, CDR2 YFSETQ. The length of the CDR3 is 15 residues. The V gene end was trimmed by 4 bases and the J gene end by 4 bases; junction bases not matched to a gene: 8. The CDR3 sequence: CASSAGTVGGNTIYF. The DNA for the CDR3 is TGCGCCAGCAGCGCGGGGACAGTTGGCGGAAACACCATATATTTT.

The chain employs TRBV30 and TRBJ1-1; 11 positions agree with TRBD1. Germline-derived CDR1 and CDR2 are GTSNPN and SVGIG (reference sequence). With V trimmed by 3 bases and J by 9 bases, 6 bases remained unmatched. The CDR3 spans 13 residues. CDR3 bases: TGTGCCTGGAGAATCCGGACAGGGGGCCAAGCTTTCTTT. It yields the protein CAWRIRTGGQAFF.

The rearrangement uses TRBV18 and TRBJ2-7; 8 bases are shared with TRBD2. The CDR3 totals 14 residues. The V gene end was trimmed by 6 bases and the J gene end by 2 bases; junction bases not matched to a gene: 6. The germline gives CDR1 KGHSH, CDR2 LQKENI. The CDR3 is CASSPGREPYEQYF. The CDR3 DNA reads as TGTGCCAGCTCTCCCGGGAGGGAGCCCTACGAGCAGTACTTC.

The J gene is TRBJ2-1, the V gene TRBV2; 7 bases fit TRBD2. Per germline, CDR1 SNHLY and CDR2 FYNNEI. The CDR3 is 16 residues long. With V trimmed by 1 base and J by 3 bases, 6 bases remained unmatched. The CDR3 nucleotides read TGTGCCAGCAGTGAAGTTGCGGGGGAGATCTACAATGAGCAGTTCTTC. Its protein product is CASSEVAGEIYNEQFF. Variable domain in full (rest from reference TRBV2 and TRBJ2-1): EPEVTQTPSHQVTQMGQEVILRCVPISNHLYFYWYRQILGQKVEFLVSFYNNEISEKSEIFDDQFSVERPDGSNFTLKIRSTKLEDSAMYFCASSEVAGEIYNEQFFGPGTRLTVL.

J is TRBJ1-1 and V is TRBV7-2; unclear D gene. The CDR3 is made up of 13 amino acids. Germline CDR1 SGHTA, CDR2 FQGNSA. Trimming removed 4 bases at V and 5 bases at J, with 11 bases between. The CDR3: CASSSNSRTEAFF. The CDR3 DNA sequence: TGTGCCAGCAGCTCGAATTCGCGGACTGAAGCTTTCTTT.

CDR3 sequence: CASSPPLVNEQFF. The CDR3 region has the DNA TGTGCCAGCAGCCCCCCCCTCGTCAATGAGCAGTTCTTC. The genes are TRBV6-2 or TRBV6-3 and TRBJ2-1; D not resolved. The CDR3 covers 13 residues. CDR1 and CDR2 (germline): MNHEY, SVGEGT. V was cut by 6 bases and J by 6 bases, with 12 bases left in between.

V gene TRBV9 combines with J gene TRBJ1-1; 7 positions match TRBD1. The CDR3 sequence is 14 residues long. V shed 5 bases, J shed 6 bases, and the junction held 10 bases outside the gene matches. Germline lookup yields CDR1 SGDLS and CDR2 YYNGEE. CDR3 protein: CASSGQAPEAEAFF. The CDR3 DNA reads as TGTGCCAGCAGTGGACAGGCGCCGGAGGCTGAAGCTTTCTTT.

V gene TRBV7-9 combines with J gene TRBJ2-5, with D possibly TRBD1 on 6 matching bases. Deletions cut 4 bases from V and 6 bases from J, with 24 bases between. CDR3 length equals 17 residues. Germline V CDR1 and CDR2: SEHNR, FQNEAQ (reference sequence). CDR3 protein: CASSSPLTGWMVKTQYF. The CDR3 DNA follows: TGTGCCAGCAGCTCACCCCTGACAGGCTGGATGGTAAAGACCCAGTACTTC.